One sample yielded the 24 T cell receptor beta chains listed below, sequenced in a study of blood T cell repertoires in COVID-19. Here immunoSEQ multiplex PCR was the method, and the copy in TCRdb shows in-frame clones only, minus some. The table records about 280,000 clones, roughly 86% of them present only once. Specimen: peripheral blood. These receptors came from a woman in her twenties or thirties who had recovered from COVID-19.

This clone was found once. V and J are TRBV19 and TRBJ2-1; 10 nucleotides align to TRBD2. V was clipped by 6 bases and J by 4 bases; unmatched bases: 9. CDR3 length: 16 residues. Germline CDR1 LNHDA, CDR2 SQIVND (reference sequence). This CDR3 is CASRDSGTSDYNEQFF. For the CDR3, the DNA is TGTGCCAGTAGGGACTCCGGGACTAGCGATTACAATGAGCAGTTCTTC.

This clone was seen only once. V gene TRBV19 combines with J gene TRBJ2-5, with unresolved D. The length of the CDR3 is 13 residues. Trimming left V 1 base short and J 4 bases short, with 7 bases between. CDR1 is LNHDA and CDR2 is SQIVND in the germline V gene (reference sequence). CDR3 in amino acids: CASSIVARETQYF. CDR3 DNA sequence: TGTGCCAGTAGTATAGTTGCGAGAGAGACCCAGTACTTC.

The chain joins TRBV4-1 to TRBJ2-2, with D perhaps TRBD1 (7 bases). The CDR3 sequence is 18 residues long. Germline-derived CDR1 and CDR2 are MGHRA and YSYEKL. The germline V and J ends were trimmed by 4 bases and 6 bases, with 24 bases remaining between them. In DNA form, the CDR3 reads TGCGCCAGCAGCCTTGGACAGGCCAGCGGGTTCCTGTCCGGGGAGCTGTTTTTT. Protein product: CASSLGQASGFLSGELFF.

This clone was seen just once. The genes are TRBV5-1 and TRBJ2-3; TRBD2 agrees at 9 bases. The CDR3 consists of 16 residues. CDR1 is SGHRS, CDR2 YFSETQ, per germline. Germline trimming cut 4 bases from V and 5 bases from J; bases unmatched to any gene: 11. The CDR3 spells CASSLPGSGSGDTQYF. CDR3 in DNA: TGCGCCAGCAGCCTCCCTGGTAGCGGGAGTGGAGATACGCAGTATTTT.

This rearrangement joins TRBV2 to TRBJ2-7; 9 bases are a match to TRBD2. The CDR3 is made up of 16 amino acids. The V gene's germline CDR1 is SNHLY and CDR2 FYNNEI. J was trimmed by 5 bases and V by 1 base; bases with no gene match: 9. The DNA for the CDR3 is TGTGCCAGCAGTGAAGTCCCTGGCGGGAGGGCCGACGAGCAGTACTTC. Protein product: CASSEVPGGRADEQYF.

The chain uses TRBV28 and TRBJ2-3; 8 bases match TRBD1. V lost 4 bases and J lost 8; bases outside the gene matches: 11. Germline V gene sequence: CDR1 MDHEN, CDR2 SYDVKM. This CDR3 has 15 residues. DNA for the CDR3: TGTGCCAGCAGTTCAGGGCGCAGGGGGCGGGTTACGCAGTATTTT. It yields the protein CASSSGRRGRVTQYF.

The J gene is TRBJ2-1, the V gene TRBV6-2 or TRBV6-3; possible D gene TRBD1, 6 bases. Germline CDR1 and CDR2: MNHEY and SVGEGT. The CDR3 extends over 15 amino acids. V lost 5 bases and J 5 bases, leaving 16 bases between the germline ends. The CDR3: CASSPPYRVNNEQFF. The CDR3 DNA is TGTGCCAGCAGTCCCCCTTACAGGGTGAACAATGAGCAGTTCTTC.

This clone appeared once. The CDR3: CATSRTPGQGNTEAFF. As DNA, the CDR3 is TGTGCCACCAGCAGAACTCCGGGACAGGGGAACACTGAAGCTTTCTTT. The rearrangement uses TRBV15 and TRBJ1-1, with 9 bases aligning to TRBD1. The CDR3 extends over 16 amino acids. Germline V lookup: CDR1 LNHNV, CDR2 YYDKDF (reference sequence). The J segment lost 1 base and the V segment lost 2 bases, leaving 5 bases of the junction unmatched.

The chain couples TRBV9 to TRBJ2-1, with TRBD1 matching 7 bases. The CDR3 contains 15 residues. Germline V gene lookup returns CDR1 SGDLS and CDR2 YYNGEE. J was trimmed by 2 bases and V by 0 bases; bases with no gene match: 2. The CDR3: CASSVEGATYNEQFF. The CDR3 nucleotides read TGTGCCAGCAGCGTAGAGGGGGCTACCTACAATGAGCAGTTCTTC.

The V gene is TRBV6-1, the J gene TRBJ2-7, with 9 nucleotides matching TRBD1. Trimming at V came to 1 base and at J to 4 bases, leaving 5 bases not matched to a gene. CDR1 is MNHNS and CDR2 is SASEGT in the germline V gene. This CDR3 contains 15 residues. The CDR3 DNA follows: TGTGCCAGCAGTGAAGGCGGGACAGGGTCGTACGAGCAGTACTTC. Translated, it gives CASSEGGTGSYEQYF.

V gene TRBV30 combines with J gene TRBJ2-3; tentative D call: TRBD2 (5 bases). The CDR3 consists of 15 residues. Germline V gives CDR1 GTSNPN, CDR2 SVGIG (reference sequence). V gave up 0 bases and J gave up 1 base, with 11 bases separating them. The CDR3 DNA reads as TGTGCCTGGAGTGTAGGCGGGCGGCGCACAGATACGCAGTATTTT. Protein sequence: CAWSVGGRRTDTQYF.

The rearrangement joins TRBV29-1 to TRBJ2-7, with D perhaps matching TRBD2 (6 bases). The CDR3 is made up of 12 amino acids. The V gene lost 4 bases and the J gene lost 7 bases, with 14 bases spanning the gap. The germline gives CDR1 SQVTM, CDR2 ANQGSEA. CDR3 nucleotides: TGCAGCGTTGGACTAGGGTTCGGAGAGCAGTACTTC. This gives the protein CSVGLGFGEQYF.

The chain joins TRBV6-5 to TRBJ1-2; D is unresolved. The length of the CDR3 is 15 residues. Trimming took off 0 bases at V and 3 bases at J, with 11 bases between the two ends. CDR1 MNHEY and CDR2 SVGAGI come from the germline V gene. The chain's CDR3 is CASSYSYNSYYGYTF. CDR3 bases: TGTGCCAGCAGTTACTCGTACAATTCCTACTATGGCTACACCTTC.

The DNA of the CDR3 is TGCAGTGCTAGTTGGGCTAGCGGGAGTAGTAACGAGCAGTACTTC. This encodes CSASWASGSSNEQYF. This chain links TRBV20-1 with TRBJ2-7; 10 bases align to TRBD2. This CDR3 contains 15 residues. Per germline, CDR1 DFQATT and CDR2 SNEGSKA (reference sequence). Losses at the gene ends were 3 bases for V and 5 bases for J; bases not matched to a gene: 10.

CDR3 region: CASSMTGGYGYTF. In DNA, the CDR3 is TGCGCCAGCAGCATGACAGGGGGCTATGGCTACACCTTC. The chain carries TRBV5-1 and TRBJ1-2, with 9 bases that match TRBD1. The germline V gene has CDR1 SGHRS and CDR2 YFSETQ. This CDR3 has 13 amino acids. V shed 4 bases, J shed 4 bases, and the junction held 2 bases outside the gene matches.

V and J are TRBV4-3 and TRBJ1-2; the D is unclear. The CDR3 runs to 14 residues. The V and J ends lost 0 bases and 8 bases respectively, with 13 bases between them. CDR1 is LGHNA and CDR2 is YSLEER in the germline V gene. CDR3 in amino acids: CASSQDAGGWGYTF. DNA for the CDR3: TGCGCCAGCAGCCAAGACGCGGGAGGTTGGGGCTACACCTTC.

This chain uses TRBV5-1 with TRBJ1-3; 9 bases are a match to TRBD1. V dropped 4 bases and J dropped 4; count of bases not matched to a gene: 15. Looked up from germline, CDR1 is SGHRS and CDR2 is YFSETQ. This CDR3 contains 18 residues. CDR3 coding DNA: TGCGCCAGCAGCCCATCCGGGACAGGGTATTCGGTGGGAAACACCATATATTTT. Amino acids: CASSPSGTGYSVGNTIYF.

The rearrangement uses TRBV14 and TRBJ2-7, with D hard to call. The germline V gene has CDR1 SGHDN and CDR2 FVKESK. The ends were cut back, 4 bases at V and 0 bases at J, with 13 bases in the middle. The CDR3 spans 15 residues. In nucleotides, the CDR3 is TGTGCCAGCAGCCCCAGCCGACATCCCTCCTACGAGCAGTACTTC. Translated: CASSPSRHPSYEQYF.

The DNA of the CDR3 is TGTGCCAGCAGCCGAACAAACAGGGGAACTAATGAAAAACTGTTTTTT. It translates to CASSRTNRGTNEKLFF. The chain uses TRBV7-9 and TRBJ1-4; 7 bases match TRBD1. The germline V gene encodes CDR1 SEHNR and CDR2 FQNEAQ (reference sequence). CDR3 size: 16 residues. The V segment lost 5 bases and the J segment 1 base; nucleotides outside the gene matches: 7. The full variable domain, with the rest looked up from reference TRBV7-9 and TRBJ1-4, is DTGVSQNPRHKITKRGQNVTFRCDPISEHNRLYWYRQTLGQGPEFLTYFQNEAQLEKSRLLSDRFSAERPKGSFSTLEIQRTEQGDSAMYLCASSRTNRGTNEKLFFGSGTQLSVL.

The chain links TRBV11-2 to TRBJ1-1, with 11 positions matching TRBD1. The CDR3 is 17 residues long. Germline V lookup: CDR1 SGHAT, CDR2 FQNNGV. J lost 6 bases, V lost 1 base, and 10 bases had no gene match. CDR3 sequence: CASSLGSRTGGLSEAFF. CDR3 nucleotides: TGTGCCAGCAGCTTAGGGTCGAGGACAGGGGGCTTATCTGAAGCTTTCTTT.

The CDR3 is CASSEATGANVLTF. The CDR3 nucleotides are TGTGCCAGCAGTGAAGCGACAGGGGCCAACGTCCTGACTTTC. The chain combines TRBV2 with TRBJ2-6; no firm D call. The V end lost 0 bases, the J end lost 4 bases, and 4 bases lay between the germline ends. CDR1 SNHLY and CDR2 FYNNEI come from the germline V gene. This CDR3 is built from 14 residues.

The chain uses TRBV25-1 and TRBJ2-7, with D possibly TRBD2 on 6 matching bases. This CDR3 region has 14 residues. Deletions cut 9 bases from V and 0 bases from J, with 15 bases between. CDR1 MGHDK and CDR2 SYGVNS come from the germline V gene. CDR3 coding DNA: TGTGCCAGGGGGGGAGACCCAACCTCCTACGAGCAGTACTTC. Translating it yields CARGGDPTSYEQYF.

The chain is built from TRBV29-1 and TRBJ2-1, with D unclear. V was trimmed by 4 bases and J by 1 base, leaving 14 bases between them. The germline gives CDR1 SQVTM, CDR2 ANQGSEA. CDR3 size: 15 residues. For the CDR3, the DNA is TGCAGCGTTGTATCTGTGGCCCGTTCCTACAATGAGCAGTTCTTC. This translates into CSVVSVARSYNEQFF.

The chain recombines TRBV4-1 with TRBJ1-1; maybe TRBD1 (5 bases). Trimming removed 4 bases from V and 5 bases from J, with 8 bases in between. Germline loops: CDR1 MGHRA, CDR2 YSYEKL. The CDR3 is 12 residues long. CDR3 nucleotide sequence: TGCGCCAGCAGCCTCGGGACTACTGAAGCTTTCTTT. The encoded protein is CASSLGTTEAFF.